What follows are 22 T cell receptor beta chains derived from one specimen sequenced in a study of OX40 agonist ivuxolimab in advanced cancers. Measured with immunoSEQ multiplex PCR; TCRdb has only the in-frame clones, and not every one. The repertoire consists of 37,000 or so clones, with around 85% occurring once and the leading ten covering 39%. This specimen consisted of CD4+ or CD8+ T cells sorted from blood, obtained in a trial of the OX40 agonist ivuxolimab. These receptors came from an adult with an advanced solid tumor such as melanoma, head and neck, liver or kidney cancer.

V and J are TRBV10-1 and TRBJ2-1; D perhaps matches TRBD2 (6 bases). Between the trimmed V and J ends, which lost 2 bases and 10 bases, there was a span of 12 bases. The CDR3 runs 13 residues. The germline CDR1 and CDR2 sequences are WNHNN and SYGVQD (reference sequence). This CDR3 is CASSEGGVNEQFF. The CDR3 bases are TGCGCCAGCAGTGAGGGAGGGGTAAACGAGCAGTTCTTC.

This clone appeared a single time. The rearrangement uses TRBV7-9 and TRBJ2-7; 10 bases are a match to TRBD1. Germline CDR1 and CDR2: SEHNR and FQNEAQ (reference sequence). The CDR3 runs to 13 residues. Trimming cost V 8 bases and J 4 bases; bases outside gene matches: 5. CDR3 nucleotides: TGTGCCAGCTCGACAGGGGGCAAGTACGAGCAGTACTTC. This codes for CASSTGGKYEQYF.

The V gene is TRBV5-4, the J gene TRBJ2-1; no definite D call. V was pared by 2 bases and J by 8 bases, with 14 bases between. The CDR3 has 14 residues. In germline, CDR1 is SGHNT, CDR2 YYREEE (reference sequence). The CDR3 sequence is CASSFRPRKHEQFF. The CDR3 nucleotides are TGTGCCAGCAGCTTCCGTCCCAGGAAGCATGAGCAGTTCTTC.

This clone was counted a single time. The V and J genes are TRBV7-2 and TRBJ2-5; D assignment may be TRBD1 or TRBD2 (6 bases each). CDR3 size: 14 residues. Germline V gene lookup returns CDR1 SGHTA and CDR2 FQGNSA. V gave up 5 bases and J gave up 1 base, with 11 bases separating them. The CDR3 DNA follows: TGTGCCAGCAGCACCTCGGGGGCCCAAGAGACCCAGTACTTC. This encodes CASSTSGAQETQYF.

Of note for this clone: The same CDR3 arises from other DNA sequences in this sample as well. The rearrangement links TRBV5-4 to TRBJ1-6, with TRBD1 matching over 8 bases. Germline-derived CDR1 and CDR2 are SGHNT and YYREEE (reference sequence). With V trimmed by 2 bases and J by 6 bases, 7 bases remained unmatched. The CDR3 consists of 16 residues. This chain's CDR3 is CASSFAGTGFNSPLHF. In nucleotides, the CDR3 is TGTGCCAGCAGCTTCGCCGGGACAGGCTTTAATTCACCCCTCCACTTT.

The rearrangement links TRBV28 to TRBJ2-3, with 9 nucleotides matching TRBD2. J was trimmed by 6 bases and V by 6 bases; bases with no gene match: 10. Germline values: CDR1 MDHEN, CDR2 SYDVKM. CDR3 length equals 15 residues. CDR3 amino acids: CASSLGGGAWDTQYF. Here the CDR3 DNA reads TGTGCCAGCAGCCTGGGCGGGGGGGCTTGGGATACGCAGTATTTT.

V is TRBV19 and J is TRBJ2-7, with D unresolved. CDR3 length equals 13 residues. The V gene lost 3 bases and the J gene lost 2 bases, with 8 bases spanning the gap. The germline CDR1 and CDR2 sequences are LNHDA and SQIVND (reference sequence). The CDR3, as DNA: TGTGCCAGTAGTATGGGATCAACCTACGAGCAGTACTTC. It codes for CASSMGSTYEQYF.

The rearrangement joins TRBV6-4 to TRBJ2-1; D gene uncertain. CDR1 MRHNA and CDR2 SNTAGT come from the germline V gene. V lost 4 bases to trimming and J lost 5 bases, with 9 bases between them. The CDR3 length is 13 residues. The CDR3 reads CASSGELHNEQFF. DNA for the CDR3: TGTGCCAGCAGTGGTGAGCTCCACAATGAGCAGTTCTTC.

The gene calls are TRBV7-8 and TRBJ1-5; unclear D gene. CDR1 and CDR2 from the germline V gene are SGHVS and FQNEAQ. This CDR3 contains 15 residues. V lost 6 bases to trimming and J lost 3 bases, with 15 bases between them. The DNA of the CDR3 is TGTGCCAGCAGTTTAACAGTTGGGCCCAATCAGCCCCAGCATTTT. Amino acid sequence: CASSLTVGPNQPQHF.

The V call is TRBV6-4, the J call TRBJ2-1; TRBD2 matches 7 bases. Germline values: CDR1 MRHNA, CDR2 SNTAGT. This CDR3 has 13 amino acids. The trim removed 0 bases at V and 12 bases at J, leaving 5 bases unmatched. In DNA form, the CDR3 reads TGTGCCAGCAGTGACTCGCCCAGCGGGATGCAGTTCTTC. Residues: CASSDSPSGMQFF.

The rearrangement joins TRBV19 to TRBJ2-5; D unclear. With 6 bases removed from V and 5 bases from J, the gap between germline ends came to 13 bases. The CDR3 is 13 amino acids. Germline values: CDR1 LNHDA, CDR2 SQIVND (reference sequence). CDR3 region: CASRGSGVETQYF. CDR3 nucleotides: TGTGCCAGTAGGGGATCAGGTGTGGAGACCCAGTACTTC.

Sample share makes this clone medium-sized. This chain joins TRBV28 and TRBJ1-2, with 7 nucleotides matching TRBD1. With V trimmed by 1 base and J by 4 bases, 9 bases remained unmatched. The CDR3 has 16 amino acids. Germline CDR1 reads MDHEN; CDR2 reads SYDVKM. CDR3 region: CASSLSEGGGSYGYTF. DNA of the CDR3: TGTGCCAGCAGTTTATCCGAAGGAGGGGGCAGCTATGGCTACACCTTC.

The chain couples TRBV19 to TRBJ2-7, with 8 bases matching TRBD1. Germline V lookup: CDR1 LNHDA, CDR2 SQIVND (reference sequence). This CDR3 region has 14 residues. V shed 7 bases and J 5 bases; nucleotides not matched to a gene: 10. CDR3: CASIAGGPPHEQYF. Written as DNA, the CDR3 is TGTGCCAGTATCGCAGGGGGCCCTCCCCACGAGCAGTACTTC. The full variable domain, completed using reference TRBV19 and TRBJ2-7, is DGGITQSPKYLFRKEGQNVTLSCEQNLNHDAMYWYRQDPGQGLRLIYYSQIVNDFQKGDIAEGYSVSREKKESFPLTVTSAQKNPTAFYLCASIAGGPPHEQYFGPGTRLTVT.

V and J are TRBV25-1 and TRBJ2-1, with TRBD1 identical over 7 bases. V was clipped by 6 bases and J by 2 bases; unmatched bases: 4. The CDR3 spans 14 residues. Germline V gene data show CDR1 as MGHDK and CDR2 as SYGVNS. This CDR3 is CASRDQGAYNEQFF. CDR3 DNA sequence: TGTGCCAGCAGAGACCAGGGGGCCTACAATGAGCAGTTCTTC.

In nucleotides, the CDR3 is TGTGCCAGCAGCCCCGGATTAGGGTTGGGCTACACCTTC. It is translated as CASSPGLGLGYTF. The chain has TRBV11-2 and TRBJ1-2; D not resolved. CDR3 length equals 13 residues. The V end lost 5 bases, the J end lost 8 bases, and 15 bases lay between the germline ends. CDR1 SGHAT and CDR2 FQNNGV come from the germline V gene.

V and J are TRBV5-6 and TRBJ2-1, with D hard to call. The CDR3 contains 13 residues. The germline gives CDR1 SGHDT, CDR2 YYEEEE. V lost 0 bases and J 4 bases, leaving 5 bases between the germline ends. The CDR3 region is CASSLDRYNEQFF. In DNA, the CDR3 is TGTGCCAGCAGCTTGGACAGATACAATGAGCAGTTCTTC.

This chain links TRBV6-5 with TRBJ2-2, with no clear D. Per the germline V gene, CDR1 is MNHEY and CDR2 is SVGAGI. V lost 5 bases and J 5 bases, leaving 3 bases between the germline ends. The CDR3 loop spans 11 amino acids. The CDR3 loop is CASSRTGELFF. The CDR3 DNA follows: TGTGCCAGCAGTAGGACCGGGGAGCTGTTTTTT.

CDR3 in DNA: TGCGCCAGCAGCTTGGTGCGGGAAGGGACCGGGGAGCTGTTTTTT. Translating gives CASSLVREGTGELFF. V gene TRBV5-1 combines with J gene TRBJ2-2; D possibly corresponds to TRBD2 (6 bases). V gave up 0 bases and J gave up 5 bases, with 11 bases separating them. The CDR3 contains 15 residues. In germline, CDR1 is SGHRS, CDR2 YFSETQ.

This clone was seen once. V usage is TRBV7-3 and J usage is TRBJ2-1, with TRBD2 as a possible D gene (5 bases). V was pared by 5 bases and J by 4 bases, with 9 bases between. The CDR3 loop spans 13 amino acids. The germline CDR1 and CDR2 sequences are SGHTA and FQGTGA. The DNA for the CDR3 is TGTGCCAGCAGCCTTAGCGATTACAATGAGCAGTTCTTC. Translation gives CASSLSDYNEQFF.

This clone was counted only a few times. A far more abundant clone sits one base away, making this likely a read error. The rearrangement joins TRBV5-1 to TRBJ2-1; 9 bases are a match to TRBD2. J lost 8 bases, V lost 2 bases, and 8 bases had no gene match. This CDR3 contains 15 residues. Germline V gene lookup returns CDR1 SGHRS and CDR2 YFSETQ. The CDR3 DNA is TGCGCCAGCAGCTTATGGGGTAGCGGGAGTGATGAGCAGTTCTTC. This encodes CASSLWGSGSDEQFF.

V is TRBV6-1 and J is TRBJ1-3; no reliable D call. Trimming cost V 6 bases and J 2 bases, with 5 bases left between them. Per germline, CDR1 MNHNS and CDR2 SASEGT. The CDR3 contains 12 residues. For the CDR3, the DNA is TGTGCCAGCAGCCAAACTGGAAACACCATATATTTT. Encoded protein: CASSQTGNTIYF.

The chain combines TRBV7-2 with TRBJ2-2, with D unclear. This CDR3 spans 14 amino acids. Trimming shortened V by 3 bases and J by 3 bases, and 8 bases separated the two germline ends. Germline CDR1 and CDR2: SGHTA and FQGNSA. The CDR3 sequence: CASSLETYTGELFF. CDR3 nucleotides: TGTGCCAGCAGCTTGGAAACCTACACCGGGGAGCTGTTTTTT.